One sample yielded the 19 T cell receptor beta chains listed below, sequenced in a study of T cell repertoires in cytomegalovirus infection. Antigens of these TCRs are unknown. TCRdb redid the calling of the reads with MiXCR, one entry per CDR3 protein. Here the sample spans a few hundred thousand distinct CDR3 sequences, about 40% being singletons. Sequenced here: cultured PBMCs, sampled from culture after CMV antigen stimulation. The receptor source for this set is a human donor in good health (CMV status not recorded). Some clones in this sample may be carry-over from other donors' samples.

The V call is TRBV20-1, the J call TRBJ2-1; unclear D gene. CDR3 length equals 11 residues. In germline, CDR1 is DFQATT, CDR2 SNEGSKA (reference sequence). V lost 2 bases, J lost 10 bases, and 9 bases lay in between. The CDR3 DNA reads as TGCAGTGCTAGATCCACAAGGGAGCAGTTCTTC. This gives the protein CSARSTREQFF.

The chain joins TRBV19 to TRBJ1-1; D may be TRBD1 (6 bases). This CDR3 contains 16 residues. Germline V CDR1 and CDR2: LNHDA, SQIVND (reference sequence). V was cut by 3 bases and J by 1 base, with 15 bases left in between. The CDR3 region has the DNA TGTGCCAGTAGTATTTTAAGGGGGTACGGGAACACTGAAGCTTTCTTT. Translated: CASSILRGYGNTEAFF.

The chain joins TRBV7-6 to TRBJ2-7; 7 bases are shared with TRBD1. Germline trimming cut 5 bases from V and 6 bases from J; bases unmatched to any gene: 7. Germline values: CDR1 SGHVS, CDR2 FNYEAQ. This CDR3 spans 13 amino acids. The CDR3 region has the DNA TGTGCCAGCAGCCCCGACAGGGATGGCGAGCAGTACTTC. Translated: CASSPDRDGEQYF.

The gene calls are TRBV7-2 and TRBJ1-1, with TRBD1 matching over 7 bases. The length of the CDR3 is 13 residues. Germline values: CDR1 SGHTA, CDR2 FQGNSA. Trimming cost V 8 bases and J 3 bases; bases outside gene matches: 6. CDR3 protein: CASQGEEYTEAFF. CDR3 nucleotide sequence: TGTGCCAGCCAGGGGGAGGAGTACACTGAAGCTTTCTTT.

There are many counts of this clonotype. The chain joins TRBV12-3 or TRBV12-4 to TRBJ1-6; 8 bases match TRBD1. This CDR3 comprises 14 residues. The V gene end was trimmed by 6 bases and the J gene end by 5 bases; junction bases not matched to a gene: 3. CDR3 in DNA: TGTGCCAGCAGCTTGGACAGGGATAATTCACCCCTCCACTTT. It encodes CASSLDRDNSPLHF.

This clonotype has a handful of counts. J is TRBJ1-3 and V is TRBV7-6, with a weak D call TRBD1 (6 bases). Between the trimmed V and J ends, which lost 1 base and 0 bases, there was a span of 13 bases. The length of the CDR3 is 17 residues. CDR1 SGHVS and CDR2 FNYEAQ come from the germline V gene. For the CDR3, the DNA is TGTGCCAGCAGCTTAGGGGGGCTCTCGGGCTCTGGAAACACCATATATTTT. Translation gives CASSLGGLSGSGNTIYF.

This clonotype was counted a few times. The chain recombines TRBV5-1 with TRBJ2-7; TRBD1 is a possible D gene (6 bases). Trimming took 0 bases from V and 3 from J, leaving 13 bases between them. Germline V gene sequence: CDR1 SGHRS, CDR2 YFSETQ. This CDR3 comprises 15 residues. CDR3 sequence: CASSLAGGQYYEQYF. CDR3 sequence (DNA): TGCGCCAGCAGCTTGGCCGGAGGACAGTACTACGAGCAGTACTTC.

This chain uses TRBV5-4 with TRBJ1-6, with TRBD1 matching 7 bases. V dropped 4 bases and J dropped 6; count of bases not matched to a gene: 13. Germline loops: CDR1 SGHNT, CDR2 YYREEE (reference sequence). The CDR3 extends over 17 amino acids. In DNA, the CDR3 is TGTGCCAGCAGCGCCGCCGGTTCGGGACAGCCTAATTCACCCCTCCACTTT. Protein sequence: CASSAAGSGQPNSPLHF. Complete variable domain (other parts from reference TRBV5-4 and TRBJ1-6): ETGVTQSPTHLIKTRGQQVTLRCSSQSGHNTVSWYQQALGQGPQFIFQYYREEENGRGNFPPRFSGLQFPNYSSELNVNALELDDSALYLCASSAAGSGQPNSPLHFGNGTRLTVT.

This clonotype was detected ten times or more. The chain employs TRBV7-8 and TRBJ2-5; D is ambiguous. Trimming removed 5 bases from V and 5 bases from J, with 6 bases in between. This CDR3 region has 11 residues. CDR1 and CDR2 (germline): SGHVS, FQNEAQ. DNA of the CDR3: TGTGCCAGCAGCGTGGCGGAGACCCAGTACTTC. This sequence encodes CASSVAETQYF.

This chain connects TRBV7-2 to TRBJ2-7; TRBD1 might be the D (6 bases). V lost 3 bases and J lost 4, with 10 bases in between. Germline CDR1 and CDR2: SGHTA and FQGNSA. CDR3 length: 13 residues. The DNA for the CDR3 is TGTGCCAGCAGCTTCAGGGGTCGGTACGAGCAGTACTTC. It codes for CASSFRGRYEQYF.

This clonotype was seen only once. This chain links TRBV6-8 with TRBJ1-2; no firm D call. V dropped 0 bases and J dropped 4 bases, with 9 bases sitting between them. Germline V gene sequence: CDR1 MNHGY, CDR2 SAAAGT. This CDR3 region has 14 residues. CDR3 sequence (DNA): TGTGCCAGCAGTTACTCGAGGGTGGGCTATGGCTACACCTTC. Amino acid sequence: CASSYSRVGYGYTF.

This clonotype was detected a few times. The chain links TRBV5-6 to TRBJ2-5; possibly TRBD1 or TRBD2 for D (6 bases each). The V and J ends lost 6 bases and 5 bases respectively, with 17 bases between them. Germline CDR1 reads SGHDT; CDR2 reads YYEEEE. This CDR3 comprises 14 residues. Here the CDR3 reads CASTVSGAGETQYF. In DNA form, the CDR3 reads TGTGCCAGCACCGTTTCGGGGGCCGGGGAGACCCAGTACTTC.

This clonotype was picked up many times. The gene calls are TRBV6-1 and TRBJ1-5; TRBD1 is a possible D gene (6 bases). Germline loops: CDR1 MNHNS, CDR2 SASEGT. The V end lost 6 bases, the J end lost 0 bases, and 24 bases lay between the germline ends. This CDR3 has 19 residues. CDR3 in amino acids: CASRAYRERGIDSNQPQHF. The CDR3 nucleotides read TGTGCCAGCAGAGCATACAGGGAAAGGGGTATAGATAGCAATCAGCCCCAGCATTTT.

The chain carries TRBV5-4 and TRBJ1-1, with TRBD1 as a possible D gene (5 bases). CDR3 length: 12 residues. Germline-derived CDR1 and CDR2 are SGHNT and YYREEE (reference sequence). Trimming stripped 3 bases from V and 11 bases from J, with 14 bases between. The CDR3 sequence: CASSSRGGTAFF. The CDR3 bases are TGTGCCAGCAGCTCCCGGGGAGGGACGGCTTTCTTT.

A single count supports this clonotype. No conserved phenylalanine or tryptophan ends this CDR3, so it is likely a read error. This chain uses TRBV12-3 or TRBV12-4 with TRBJ1-5, with unresolved D. This CDR3 comprises 13 residues. V shed 3 bases and J shed 3 bases, with 6 bases lying between them. CDR3 sequence (DNA): TGTGCCAGCAGTTTGAGGGACAATCAGCCCCAGCATTTG. Amino acids: CASSLRDNQPQHL.

This clonotype was detected only a few times. This sequence joins TRBV12-5 and TRBJ1-5; TRBD1 matches 7 bases. The germline CDR1 and CDR2 sequences are LGHNT and FRNRAP. The CDR3 loop spans 16 amino acids. V was pared by 0 bases and J by 4 bases, with 6 bases of the junction left unmatched. CDR3 protein: CASGLVLGTDNQPQHF. The CDR3 DNA reads TGTGCTAGTGGTTTGGTACTCGGGACAGATAATCAGCCCCAGCATTTT.

This clonotype was counted only a few times. J is TRBJ1-1 and V is TRBV28; D may be TRBD1 (5 bases). Germline CDR1 is MDHEN and CDR2 is SYDVKM. Trimming shortened V by 3 bases and J by 6 bases, and 14 bases separated the two germline ends. This CDR3 spans 14 amino acids. The CDR3 DNA reads as TGTGCCAGCAGTTTGTTCCGACAGAGGGCTGAAGCTTTCTTT. Encoded protein: CASSLFRQRAEAFF. Combining the CDR3 with reference TRBV28 and TRBJ1-1 gives the whole variable domain DVKVTQSSRYLVKRTGEKVFLECVQDMDHENMFWYRQDPGLGLRLIYFSYDVKMKEKGDIPEGYSVSREKKERFSLILESASTNQTSMYLCASSLFRQRAEAFFGQGTRLTVV.

The chain recombines TRBV7-9 with TRBJ2-7, with D possibly matching TRBD1 (6 bases). The CDR3 is 13 amino acids. Germline-derived CDR1 and CDR2 are SEHNR and FQNEAQ (reference sequence). Trimming pared 5 bases from V and 5 bases from J, leaving 13 bases between. CDR3 DNA: TGTGCCAGCAGCCGAACAGGGTCTGACGAGCAGTACTTC. Its translation is CASSRTGSDEQYF.

The genes are TRBV6-8 and TRBJ2-1; D is perhaps TRBD1 or TRBD2 (5 bases each). V was trimmed by 0 bases and J by 0 bases, leaving 6 bases between them. The germline gives CDR1 MNHGY, CDR2 SAAAGT. This CDR3 spans 15 amino acids. The CDR3 loop is CASSYSGVSYNEQFF. The CDR3 nucleotides read TGTGCCAGCAGTTACTCGGGGGTCTCCTACAATGAGCAGTTCTTC.